Listed here are 17 T cell receptor beta chains from one sample, sequenced in a study of shared clonotypes between healthy human individuals. Produced via immunoSEQ multiplex PCR; TCRdb's table is partial and in-frame only. The sample has some 450,000 clones, 70% to 80% seen once; the top ten hold more than 10%. The sequencing sample was made of PBMCs. The receptors come from a woman aged 40 to 50 in good health. Some clones in this sample may be carry-over from other donors' samples.

The chain couples TRBV7-9 to TRBJ2-2; D is unresolved. This CDR3 region has 13 residues. Trimming removed 6 bases at V and 5 bases at J, with 10 bases between. The germline V gene has CDR1 SEHNR and CDR2 FQNEAQ (reference sequence). CDR3 amino acids: CASSQTLTGELFF. The CDR3 bases are TGTGCCAGCAGTCAGACTCTTACCGGGGAGCTGTTTTTT.

This clone was counted between two and nine times. The chain recombines TRBV5-1 with TRBJ2-3; D uncertain. CDR3 size: 16 residues. The germline V gene encodes CDR1 SGHRS and CDR2 YFSETQ. V shed 1 base and J shed 0 bases, with 12 bases lying between them. The CDR3: CASSLSADPSTDTQYF. CDR3 coding DNA: TGCGCCAGCAGCTTGTCCGCGGATCCTAGCACAGATACGCAGTATTTT.

This chain connects TRBV18 to TRBJ1-1, with D perhaps TRBD1 (5 bases). The CDR3 sequence is 17 residues long. Germline CDR1 reads KGHSH; CDR2 reads LQKENI. V lost 1 base, J lost 0 bases, and 15 bases lay in between. CDR3 nucleotides: TGTGCCAGCTCACCACTGGGGCAGGTCCACATGAACACTGAAGCTTTCTTT. Residues: CASSPLGQVHMNTEAFF.

The V call is TRBV13, the J call TRBJ2-7; 7 bases fit TRBD2. This CDR3 spans 14 amino acids. The V gene end was trimmed by 4 bases and the J gene end by 2 bases; junction bases not matched to a gene: 5. The germline CDR1 and CDR2 sequences are PRHDT and FYEKMQ (reference sequence). CDR3 coding DNA: TGTGCCAGCAGCTGGCGCGGGAGTCCCTACGAGCAGTACTTC. Translated, it gives CASSWRGSPYEQYF.

The V gene is TRBV10-3, the J gene TRBJ2-2; 9 bases agree with TRBD2. From germline, CDR1 is ENHRY and CDR2 SYGVKD. CDR3 length: 16 residues. Losses at the gene ends were 11 bases for V and 4 bases for J; bases not matched to a gene: 14. CDR3 DNA sequence: TGTGCCTATAGCGGGAGAGCGGGTTCGGGCACCGGGGAGCTGTTTTTT. Translated: CAYSGRAGSGTGELFF.

The chain carries TRBV18 and TRBJ2-5; D gene uncertain. The CDR3 spans 14 residues. Trimming took 2 bases from V and 2 from J, leaving 9 bases between them. Germline V gives CDR1 KGHSH, CDR2 LQKENI. CDR3 region: CASSPRAIQETQYF. The CDR3 coding sequence is TGTGCCAGCTCACCAAGGGCAATTCAAGAGACCCAGTACTTC.

The CDR3, as DNA: TGTGCCAGCAGCCTCGGCCGATACAATGAGCAGTTCTTC. Encoded protein: CASSLGRYNEQFF. V usage is TRBV4-2 and J usage is TRBJ2-1; D remains unclear. V shed 4 bases and J shed 4 bases, with 8 bases lying between them. There are 13 residues in the CDR3. Germline CDR1 reads LGHNA; CDR2 reads YNFKEQ.

About this clone: A read error is likely here: a far larger clone is one base away. The rearrangement uses TRBV6-6 and TRBJ2-2; tentatively, D is TRBD2 (5 bases). Germline lookup yields CDR1 MNHNY and CDR2 SVGAGI (reference sequence). The CDR3 has 13 amino acids. CDR3: CASTTTNTGELLF. CDR3 sequence (DNA): TGTGCCAGCACTACCACGAACACCGGGGAGCTGCTTTTT.

Concerning this clone: Possible read error: a much larger clone is one base away. The V call is TRBV19, the J call TRBJ2-7; 10 bases fit TRBD1. Per the germline V gene, CDR1 is LNHDA and CDR2 is SQIVND (reference sequence). This CDR3 has 16 amino acids. CDR3 region: CANSQGPDRGTYEQYF. In nucleotides, the CDR3 is TGCGCCAACAGCCAAGGGCCGGACAGGGGGACCTACGAGCAGTACTTC.

CDR3 sequence reads: CASSEWGTGIYEQYF. The CDR3 bases are TGCGCCAGCAGTGAGTGGGGGACAGGGATCTACGAGCAGTACTTC. The chain links TRBV10-1 to TRBJ2-7; TRBD1 matches at 9 bases. Germline CDR1 WNHNN, CDR2 SYGVQD (reference sequence). This CDR3 is 15 amino acids long. V lost 1 base to trimming and J lost 3 bases; unmatched junction nucleotides: 4.

J is TRBJ2-1 and V is TRBV29-1; 7 nucleotides match TRBD2. The germline V gene has CDR1 SQVTM and CDR2 ANQGSEA. This CDR3 contains 14 residues. With 3 bases clipped from V and 1 base from J, the junction kept 3 bases outside the gene matches. DNA of the CDR3: TGCAGCGTTGACGGGGGGACTTCCTACAATGAGCAGTTCTTC. This gives the protein CSVDGGTSYNEQFF.

The chain uses TRBV7-9 and TRBJ2-3; a possible D gene is TRBD1 (6 bases). The CDR3 spans 15 residues. Deletions cut 4 bases from V and 2 bases from J, with 13 bases between. Per the germline V gene, CDR1 is SEHNR and CDR2 is FQNEAQ (reference sequence). Here the CDR3 DNA reads TGTGCCAGCAGCTCAGGGGTTGGGGACACAGATACGCAGTATTTT. The encoded protein is CASSSGVGDTDTQYF.

For this clone: The likely explanation is a read error, given a far larger clone one base away. For the CDR3, the DNA is TGTGCCAGCAGCCAACAAGGGACCCAGTACTTC. This codes for CASSQQGTQYF. V is TRBV14 and J is TRBJ2-5; D is unresolved. The CDR3 is 11 amino acids. Germline V gene lookup returns CDR1 SGHDN and CDR2 FVKESK.

The CDR3 DNA sequence: TGTGCCAGCAGCTCGTGGGGACAGGGCTACGAGCAGTACTTC. It specifies CASSSWGQGYEQYF. The rearrangement links TRBV5-6 to TRBJ2-7, with TRBD1 matching over 9 bases. With 3 bases clipped from V and 3 bases from J, the junction kept 4 bases outside the gene matches. The CDR3 sequence is 14 residues long. Germline CDR1 is SGHDT and CDR2 is YYEEEE.

Of note for this clone: A far more abundant clone sits one base away, making this likely a read error. The limits of the CDR3 on the DNA are not certain, so only TCRdb's listed CDR3 is given. The chain links TRBV6-4 to TRBJ2-6. Counting both end residues, the CDR3 totals 15 amino acids. Germline V gene lookup returns CDR1 MRHNA and CDR2 SNTAGT. The CDR3 is CASSDVGSGANVLAF.

This clone came up many times. The same CDR3 is also encoded by other DNA sequences in this sample. This chain joins TRBV11-2 and TRBJ2-7; 12 bases fit TRBD2. Trimming cost V 7 bases and J 2 bases; bases outside gene matches: 9. In germline, CDR1 is SGHAT, CDR2 FQNNGV. The CDR3 runs to 16 residues. The CDR3 coding sequence is TGTGCCAGCAACAAAGGACTAGCGGGATACCCCTACGAGCAGTACTTC. It yields the protein CASNKGLAGYPYEQYF.

This chain links TRBV28 with TRBJ1-6; 10 bases line up with TRBD1. Germline V gene data show CDR1 as MDHEN and CDR2 as SYDVKM. The length of the CDR3 is 15 residues. The V segment lost 10 bases and the J segment 5 bases; nucleotides outside the gene matches: 8. The CDR3 loop is CATPGTGDHNSPLHF. CDR3 DNA: TGTGCCACCCCGGGGACAGGGGACCATAATTCACCCCTCCACTTT.